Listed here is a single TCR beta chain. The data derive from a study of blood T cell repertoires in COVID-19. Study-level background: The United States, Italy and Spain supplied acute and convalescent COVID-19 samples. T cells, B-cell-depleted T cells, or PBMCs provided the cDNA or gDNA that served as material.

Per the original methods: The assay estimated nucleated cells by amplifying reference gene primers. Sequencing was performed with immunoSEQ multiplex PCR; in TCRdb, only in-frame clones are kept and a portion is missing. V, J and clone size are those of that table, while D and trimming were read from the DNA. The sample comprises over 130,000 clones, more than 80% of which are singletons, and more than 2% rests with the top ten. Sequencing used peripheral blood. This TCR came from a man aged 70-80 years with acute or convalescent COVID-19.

CDR3 region: CASSSELTANEQFF. CDR3 nucleotide sequence: TGCGCCAGCAGCTCCGAATTAACTGCGAATGAGCAGTTCTTC. The chain recombines TRBV5-1 with TRBJ2-1; no clear D gene. This CDR3 region has 14 residues. V gave up 3 bases and J gave up 7 bases, with 14 bases separating them. Germline lookup yields CDR1 SGHRS and CDR2 YFSETQ.